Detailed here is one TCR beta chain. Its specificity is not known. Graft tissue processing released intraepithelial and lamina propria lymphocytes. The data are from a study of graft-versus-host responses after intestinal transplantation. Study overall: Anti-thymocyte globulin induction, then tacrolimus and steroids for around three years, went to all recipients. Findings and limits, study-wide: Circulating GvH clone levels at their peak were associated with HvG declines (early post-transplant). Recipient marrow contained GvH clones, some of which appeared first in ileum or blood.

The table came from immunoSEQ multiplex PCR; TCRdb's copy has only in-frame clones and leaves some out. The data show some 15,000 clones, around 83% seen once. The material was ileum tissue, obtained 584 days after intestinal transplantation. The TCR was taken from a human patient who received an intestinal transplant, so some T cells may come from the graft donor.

The CDR3 spells CASSVASHVGGELFF. The CDR3 DNA reads TGTGCCAGCAGCGTAGCATCACATGTAGGCGGGGAGCTGTTTTTT. The V and J genes are TRBV9 and TRBJ2-2, with D hard to call. From germline, CDR1 is SGDLS and CDR2 YYNGEE. The V end lost 0 bases, the J end lost 7 bases, and 13 bases lay between the germline ends. This CDR3 contains 15 residues.